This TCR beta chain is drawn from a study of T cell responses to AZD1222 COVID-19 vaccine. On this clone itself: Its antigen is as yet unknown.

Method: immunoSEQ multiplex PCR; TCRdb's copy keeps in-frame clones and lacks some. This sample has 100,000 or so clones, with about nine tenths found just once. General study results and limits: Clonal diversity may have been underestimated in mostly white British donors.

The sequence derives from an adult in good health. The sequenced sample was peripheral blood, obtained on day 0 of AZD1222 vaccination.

Written as DNA, the CDR3 is TGCAGCGTTGAAGGCGGCAGCGCGAACACCGGGGAGCTGTTTTTT. It yields the protein CSVEGGSANTGELFF. This chain uses TRBV29-1 with TRBJ2-2; D uncertain. Germline CDR1 reads SQVTM; CDR2 reads ANQGSEA. The CDR3 contains 15 residues. The ends were cut back, 1 base at V and 0 bases at J, with 9 bases in the middle.